The 32 T cell receptor beta chains listed next were all sequenced from one sample in a study of cytomegalovirus exposure and HLA in healthy donors. Both 60 Vbeta primers and 13 Jbeta primers went into the PCR. Only in-frame clones appear in the TCRdb table, and some are missing; sequencing was by immunoSEQ multiplex PCR. The top ten clones hold less than 1% of a sample with roughly 180,000 clones, 60% to 85% of them seen once. The specimen was PBMCs. All receptors derive from a female donor in good health and CMV-seronegative.

The genes are TRBV19 and TRBJ2-2; 10 nucleotides line up with TRBD2. CDR1 and CDR2 from the germline V gene are LNHDA and SQIVND (reference sequence). The V and J ends lost 3 bases and 6 bases, in that order; junction bases with no gene match: 1. This CDR3 region has 14 residues. CDR3 loop: CASSITSGAGELFF. The CDR3 coding sequence is TGTGCCAGTAGTATCACTAGCGGGGCCGGGGAGCTGTTTTTT.

The J gene is TRBJ1-1, the V gene TRBV7-2; the D is unclear. The CDR3 is 13 residues long. Trimming took off 3 bases at V and 1 base at J, with 6 bases between the two ends. Germline V gene lookup returns CDR1 SGHTA and CDR2 FQGNSA. CDR3 amino acids: CASSFGENTEAFF. CDR3 sequence (DNA): TGTGCCAGCAGCTTCGGAGAGAACACTGAAGCTTTCTTT.

V and J are TRBV11-1 and TRBJ1-2, with 8 bases fitting TRBD1. The CDR3 is 17 amino acids. V was pared by 4 bases and J by 8 bases, with 18 bases of the junction left unmatched. The germline gives CDR1 SGHAT, CDR2 FQDESV (reference sequence). CDR3: CASSSVGRGRRSGGYTF. DNA of the CDR3: TGTGCCAGCAGCTCCGTCGGCAGGGGGCGACGATCAGGGGGCTACACCTTC. Together with reference TRBV11-1 and TRBJ1-2, the CDR3 gives the full variable domain: EAEVAQSPRYKITEKSQAVAFWCDPISGHATLYWYRQILGQGPELLVQFQDESVVDDSQLPKDRFSAERLKGVDSTLKIQPAELGDSAMYLCASSSVGRGRRSGGYTFGSGTRLTVV.

The gene calls are TRBV10-3 and TRBJ1-2; D gene uncertain. The CDR3 is 14 amino acids. The ends were cut back, 0 bases at V and 6 bases at J, with 11 bases in the middle. CDR1 and CDR2 from the germline V gene are ENHRY and SYGVKD. The CDR3 loop reads CAISESSRGNGYTF. As DNA, the CDR3 is TGTGCCATCAGTGAGTCGAGCCGAGGGAATGGCTACACCTTC.

A single count supports this clone. Other DNA sequences of this sample code for an identical CDR3. V gene TRBV20-1 combines with J gene TRBJ1-2; the D is unclear. The germline V gene has CDR1 DFQATT and CDR2 SNEGSKA (reference sequence). V lost 6 bases and J lost 5, with 10 bases in between. The CDR3 covers 11 residues. The CDR3 bases are TGCAGTGCCAGAAGAGAATATGGCTACACCTTC. The encoded protein is CSARREYGYTF.

The chain carries TRBV4-1 and TRBJ2-7; 9 nucleotides line up with TRBD2. CDR1 is MGHRA, CDR2 YSYEKL, per germline. The CDR3 has 15 amino acids. Unmatched junction bases numbered 8, after V lost 5 bases and J lost 3 bases. In nucleotides, the CDR3 is TGCGCCAGCAGCTCCAGACTAGCGGAGATCTACGAGCAGTACTTC. Protein sequence: CASSSRLAEIYEQYF.

This sequence joins TRBV2 and TRBJ1-1; D remains unclear. Trimming pared 8 bases from V and 0 bases from J, leaving 16 bases between. The CDR3 extends over 15 amino acids. From germline, CDR1 is SNHLY and CDR2 FYNNEI. CDR3 residues: CASLITPPMNTEAFF. CDR3 nucleotide sequence: TGTGCCAGCCTAATAACCCCTCCTATGAACACTGAAGCTTTCTTT.

The J gene is TRBJ2-1, the V gene TRBV7-9, with 7 bases that match TRBD2. The CDR3 has 18 residues. Germline assignment: CDR1 SEHNR and CDR2 FQNEAQ (reference sequence). J was trimmed by 0 bases and V by 0 bases; bases with no gene match: 8. The CDR3 DNA reads as TGTGCCAGCAGCTTAGCGAGGCTAGCGGCTAGCTCCTACAATGAGCAGTTCTTC. This translates into CASSLARLAASSYNEQFF. The whole variable domain, remainder taken from reference TRBV7-9 and TRBJ2-1, is DTGVSQNPRHKITKRGQNVTFRCDPISEHNRLYWYRQTLGQGPEFLTYFQNEAQLEKSRLLSDRFSAERPKGSFSTLEIQRTEQGDSAMYLCASSLARLAASSYNEQFFGPGTRLTVL.

Comments on this clone: The sample carries other DNA sequences with the same CDR3. The chain couples TRBV2 to TRBJ2-1; tentatively, D is TRBD2 (6 bases). The germline CDR1 and CDR2 sequences are SNHLY and FYNNEI. V was clipped by 6 bases and J by 16 bases, with 16 bases between them. The CDR3 runs to 11 residues. The CDR3 DNA reads TGTGCCAGCAGCCGGGACTCCCCTCCCTTCTTC. Amino acids: CASSRDSPPFF. The full variable domain, its missing parts supplied by reference TRBV2 and TRBJ2-1, is EPEVTQTPSHQVTQMGQEVILRCVPISNHLYFYWYRQILGQKVEFLVSFYNNEISEKSEIFDDQFSVERPDGSNFTLKIRSTKLEDSAMYFCASSRDSPPFFGPGTRLTVL.

This chain connects TRBV9 to TRBJ2-1; TRBD2 matches 12 bases. The V and J ends lost 3 bases and 8 bases, in that order; junction bases with no gene match: 9. Per the germline V gene, CDR1 is SGDLS and CDR2 is YYNGEE. This CDR3 spans 16 amino acids. The CDR3 DNA follows: TGTGCCAGCAGCGCCAATCTAGCGGGAGGGCCCGATGAGCAGTTCTTC. Translation gives CASSANLAGGPDEQFF.

V is TRBV5-1 and J is TRBJ1-2; TRBD1 is a possible D gene (6 bases). CDR1 SGHRS and CDR2 YFSETQ come from the germline V gene. The CDR3 is 16 amino acids. V lost 4 bases, J lost 8 bases, and 24 bases lay in between. CDR3 loop: CASSTYRVGAEGGYTF. In DNA, the CDR3 is TGCGCCAGCAGCACCTACAGGGTGGGGGCCGAGGGGGGCTACACCTTC.

This chain uses TRBV19 with TRBJ1-1; weak D call: TRBD1 (5 bases). V dropped 3 bases and J dropped 0 bases, with 8 bases sitting between them. The CDR3 runs to 14 residues. The V gene's germline CDR1 is LNHDA and CDR2 SQIVND (reference sequence). For the CDR3, the DNA is TGTGCCAGTAGTATTGGAGGGGTGAACACTGAAGCTTTCTTT. Its translation: CASSIGGVNTEAFF.

The chain uses TRBV4-3 and TRBJ1-1; possible D gene TRBD1, 5 bases. Trimming shortened V by 1 base and J by 4 bases, and 16 bases separated the two germline ends. Germline V gene data show CDR1 as LGHNA and CDR2 as YSLEER. This CDR3 contains 16 residues. DNA for the CDR3: TGCGCCAGCAGCCAAGTGGGGCAGGGCTTCCTCACTGAAGCTTTCTTT. Translating it yields CASSQVGQGFLTEAFF.

V usage is TRBV7-2 and J usage is TRBJ2-1; D is possibly TRBD2 (6 bases). The V and J ends lost 6 bases and 7 bases respectively, with 22 bases between them. CDR1 and CDR2 (germline): SGHTA, FQGNSA. There are 16 residues in the CDR3. CDR3 bases: TGTGCCAGCAGTCTCCTCCGGGACTTACCGAGGAATGAGCAGTTCTTC. This translates into CASSLLRDLPRNEQFF.

This rearrangement joins TRBV5-5 to TRBJ1-5; D is uncertain. CDR1 and CDR2 from the germline V gene are SGHKS and YYEKEE (reference sequence). This CDR3 comprises 13 residues. Trimming cost V 0 bases and J 10 bases, with 11 bases left between them. DNA of the CDR3: TGTGCCAGCAGCTTGGTCCCCAGTCGACCCCAGCATTTT. Its protein product is CASSLVPSRPQHF.

This clone has just one count. The V call is TRBV11-3, the J call TRBJ2-3; no definite D call. The CDR3 contains 12 residues. Germline V gene data show CDR1 as SGHNT and CDR2 as YENEEA. V was shortened by 8 bases and J by 0 bases, with 6 bases between the two germline ends. The CDR3 DNA reads as TGTGCCAGCTCGCGAAGCACAGATACGCAGTATTTT. Its protein is CASSRSTDTQYF.

V and J are TRBV2 and TRBJ2-1, with D hard to call. The V gene lost 2 bases and the J gene lost 0 bases, with 8 bases spanning the gap. Germline lookup yields CDR1 SNHLY and CDR2 FYNNEI. The CDR3 runs 15 residues. CDR3 DNA sequence: TGTGCCAGCAGTGAAACACCGATCTCCTACAATGAGCAGTTCTTC. Translated: CASSETPISYNEQFF.

This clone came up once. V is TRBV11-2 and J is TRBJ1-3, with a weak D call TRBD1 (6 bases). The CDR3 length is 16 residues. Per germline, CDR1 SGHAT and CDR2 FQNNGV. V was shortened by 5 bases and J by 1 base, with 15 bases between the two germline ends. In DNA, the CDR3 is TGTGCCAGCAGCGCTTACAGGGCAGGGTCTGGAAACACCATATATTTT. Translated, it gives CASSAYRAGSGNTIYF.

V is TRBV5-6 and J is TRBJ2-1, with TRBD1 identical over 7 bases. The germline V gene has CDR1 SGHDT and CDR2 YYEEEE. The CDR3 spans 15 residues. V dropped 6 bases and J dropped 4; count of bases not matched to a gene: 10. In nucleotides, the CDR3 is TGTGCCAGCAACCTCGACAGGGACCTATACAATGAGCAGTTCTTC. This encodes CASNLDRDLYNEQFF.

For the CDR3, the DNA is TGTGCCACCAGCAGAGATCTCGGGGGTAGCTACTACGAGCAGTACTTC. It is translated as CATSRDLGGSYYEQYF. The chain couples TRBV15 to TRBJ2-7, with D tentatively TRBD2 (6 bases). V was shortened by 0 bases and J by 3 bases, with 15 bases between the two germline ends. The length of the CDR3 is 16 residues. Germline CDR1 and CDR2: LNHNV and YYDKDF (reference sequence).

The chain combines TRBV19 with TRBJ1-2; 8 bases line up with TRBD1. J was trimmed by 6 bases and V by 1 base; bases with no gene match: 10. The CDR3 contains 16 residues. Germline values: CDR1 LNHDA, CDR2 SQIVND (reference sequence). CDR3 sequence (DNA): TGTGCCAGTAGTATAGGAACGGCCAGGGGGCTAAATGGCTACACCTTC. It specifies CASSIGTARGLNGYTF.

This chain uses TRBV6-4 with TRBJ2-4; no reliable D call. Trimming removed 7 bases at V and 2 bases at J, with 15 bases between. The germline gives CDR1 MRHNA, CDR2 SNTAGT. The CDR3 length is 15 residues. Written as DNA, the CDR3 is TGTGCCAGCAAGACTGCGATCGACCCCAAAAACATTCAGTACTTC. Translation gives CASKTAIDPKNIQYF.

The table lists this clone with a few counts. The CDR3 nucleotides are TGTGCCAGCAGTTACCGTGGCAGATCTGATGGCTACACCTTC. Amino acids: CASSYRGRSDGYTF. The chain couples TRBV6-5 to TRBJ1-2; D remains ambiguous. Germline V lookup: CDR1 MNHEY, CDR2 SVGAGI. The V end lost 2 bases, the J end lost 6 bases, and 13 bases lay between the germline ends. The CDR3 extends over 14 amino acids.

The V gene is TRBV6-4, the J gene TRBJ2-6, with TRBD1 matching 9 bases. Germline CDR1 reads MRHNA; CDR2 reads SNTAGT. This CDR3 is built from 17 residues. J lost 0 bases, V lost 5 bases, and 5 bases had no gene match. In DNA form, the CDR3 reads TGTGCCAGCAGTTGGGACAGGGAAGGCTCTGGGGCCAACGTCCTGACTTTC. It specifies CASSWDREGSGANVLTF.

V gene TRBV19 combines with J gene TRBJ2-3, with TRBD1 matching over 10 bases. CDR3 length equals 16 residues. J gave up 1 base and V 6 bases, and 7 bases lay outside the gene matches. Germline CDR1 reads LNHDA; CDR2 reads SQIVND (reference sequence). CDR3 nucleotides: TGTGCCAGTAGGCTAAGGGACAGGGGTGGCACAGATACGCAGTATTTT. It translates to CASRLRDRGGTDTQYF. The variable domain in full, with the rest retrieved from reference TRBV19 and TRBJ2-3, is DGGITQSPKYLFRKEGQNVTLSCEQNLNHDAMYWYRQDPGQGLRLIYYSQIVNDFQKGDIAEGYSVSREKKESFPLTVTSAQKNPTAFYLCASRLRDRGGTDTQYFGPGTRLTVL.

A few counts support this clone. J is TRBJ2-7 and V is TRBV2; perhaps TRBD1 as D (5 bases). The CDR3 consists of 16 residues. Germline CDR1 and CDR2: SNHLY and FYNNEI. Trimming took 2 bases from V and 4 from J, leaving 18 bases between them. The CDR3 spells CASSEFITGLYYEQYF. The CDR3 DNA reads as TGTGCCAGCAGTGAATTCATTACAGGCCTCTATTACGAGCAGTACTTC.

The chain is built from TRBV28 and TRBJ2-7, with 9 bases matching TRBD2. The V gene end was trimmed by 6 bases and the J gene end by 8 bases; junction bases not matched to a gene: 11. Germline CDR1 and CDR2: MDHEN and SYDVKM. The CDR3 contains 14 residues. The CDR3 loop is CASSISGSINKQYF. CDR3 DNA sequence: TGTGCCAGCAGCATTAGCGGGAGTATCAACAAGCAGTACTTC. Looking up the rest from reference TRBV28 and TRBJ2-7 gives the full variable domain: DVKVTQSSRYLVKRTGEKVFLECVQDMDHENMFWYRQDPGLGLRLIYFSYDVKMKEKGDIPEGYSVSREKKERFSLILESASTNQTSMYLCASSISGSINKQYFGPGTRLTVT.

This clone occurred a few times. V and J are TRBV4-2 and TRBJ2-7; no clear D. Germline V gene lookup returns CDR1 LGHNA and CDR2 YNFKEQ. This CDR3 is built from 15 residues. The ends were cut back, 0 bases at V and 0 bases at J, with 9 bases in the middle. The CDR3 reads CASSQESDSSYEQYF. DNA of the CDR3: TGTGCCAGCAGCCAAGAGAGCGATAGCTCCTACGAGCAGTACTTC.

This chain links TRBV19 with TRBJ2-5; TRBD2 agrees at 10 bases. The CDR3 is made up of 21 amino acids. Germline loops: CDR1 LNHDA, CDR2 SQIVND (reference sequence). The junction had 26 bases not matched to a gene; V was cut back by 7 bases and J by 3 bases. The DNA for the CDR3 is TGTGCCAGTACTACGGGTAGCGGGGGGCCCAGGGAACGGCTGACGAAAGAGACCCAGTACTTC. Translation gives CASTTGSGGPRERLTKETQYF.

This chain links TRBV18 with TRBJ2-1; 10 bases map to TRBD2. The CDR3 runs 17 residues. CDR1 KGHSH and CDR2 LQKENI come from the germline V gene. With V trimmed by 3 bases and J by 1 base, 6 bases remained unmatched. The CDR3 reads CASSPWASGSSYNEQFF. The CDR3 nucleotides are TGTGCCAGCTCACCGTGGGCTAGCGGGAGTTCCTACAATGAGCAGTTCTTC. Using reference TRBV18 and TRBJ2-1 for the parts outside the CDR3, the full variable domain is NAGVMQNPRHLVRRRGQEARLRCSPMKGHSHVYWYRQLPEEGLKFMVYLQKENIIDESGMPKERFSAEFPKEGPSILRIQQVVRGDSAAYFCASSPWASGSSYNEQFFGPGTRLTVL.

This chain links TRBV18 with TRBJ1-4; TRBD1 aligns across 7 bases. The V and J ends lost 3 bases and 5 bases, in that order; junction bases with no gene match: 9. CDR3 size: 16 residues. Germline V CDR1 and CDR2: KGHSH, LQKENI. CDR3 sequence reads: CASSPGDRALNEKLFF. DNA for the CDR3: TGTGCCAGCTCACCGGGAGACAGGGCGTTAAATGAAAAACTGTTTTTT.

This clone is termed medium-sized. The rearrangement joins TRBV10-2 to TRBJ2-7; weak D call: TRBD1 (5 bases). This CDR3 region has 17 residues. The germline gives CDR1 WSHSY, CDR2 SAAADI. V lost 2 bases and J 2 bases, leaving 19 bases between the germline ends. CDR3 in amino acids: CASSEHKTSKGTYEQYF. The CDR3 DNA reads as TGCGCCAGCAGTGAGCATAAGACCTCGAAGGGGACCTACGAGCAGTACTTC.